Listed below are T cell receptor beta chains from one sample, sequenced in a study of shared clonotypes between healthy human individuals. Assay: immunoSEQ multiplex PCR; the TCRdb copy retains only in-frame clones and omits some. The table lists millions of clones, 85% to 95% of them singletons. Sequenced: naive CD8+ T cells sorted from blood. All receptors derive from a man between 18 and 29 years old in good health. Each CDR3 is given with its conserved first and last residue. D genes are given only for firm matches. Rows may omit the clone size; those that give it use once, few, many or a size class.

D: NA
size: NA
V: TRBV28
J: TRBJ1-1
CDR3: CASSLGETGFTEAFF
DNA: TGTGCCAGCAGCCTGGGAGAAACAGGGTTCACTGAAGCTTTCTTT

D: TRBD2
size: few
V: TRBV11-2
J: TRBJ2-3
CDR3: CASSSGLAGESSTDTQYF
DNA: TGTGCCAGCAGCTCGGGACTAGCGGGGGAATCTAGCACAGATACGCAGTATTTT

D: TRBD1
size: NA
V: TRBV4-2
J: TRBJ1-1
CDR3: CASSQGTGEAFF
DNA: TGTGCCAGCAGCCAAGGGACAGGGGAAGCTTTCTTT

D: TRBD1
size: once
V: TRBV5-6
J: TRBJ1-6
CDR3: CASSLRGQGYSPLHF
DNA: TGTGCCAGCAGCTTAAGGGGACAGGGATACTCACCCCTCCACTTT

D: TRBD1
size: NA
V: TRBV6-5
J: TRBJ2-7
CDR3: CASSTGQGGEQYF
DNA: TGTGCCAGCAGTACAGGACAGGGGGGCGAGCAGTACTTC

D: TRBD2
size: NA
V: TRBV19
J: TRBJ2-5
CDR3: CASSPVAAGGPQTQYF
DNA: TGTGCCAGTAGCCCCGTGGCGGCGGGGGGCCCCCAGACCCAGTACTTC

D: TRBD2
size: NA
V: TRBV4-3
J: TRBJ2-2
CDR3: CASSQVGAGTTHTGELFF
DNA: TGCGCCAGCAGCCAAGTAGGTGCAGGGACTACCCACACCGGGGAGCTGTTTTTT

D: NA
size: NA
V: TRBV5-1
J: TRBJ2-5
CDR3: CASSLRGEETQYF
DNA: TGCGCCAGCAGCTTGCGGGGAGAGGAGACCCAGTACTTC

D: NA
size: NA
V: TRBV27
J: TRBJ1-5
CDR3: CASSPSVGDSNQPQHF
DNA: TGTGCCAGCAGCCCTTCTGTTGGGGATAGCAATCAGCCCCAGCATTTT

D: TRBD1
size: NA
V: TRBV27
J: TRBJ2-1
CDR3: CASSPYPQGKNEQFF
DNA: TGTGCCAGCAGTCCATACCCACAGGGGAAGAATGAGCAGTTCTTC